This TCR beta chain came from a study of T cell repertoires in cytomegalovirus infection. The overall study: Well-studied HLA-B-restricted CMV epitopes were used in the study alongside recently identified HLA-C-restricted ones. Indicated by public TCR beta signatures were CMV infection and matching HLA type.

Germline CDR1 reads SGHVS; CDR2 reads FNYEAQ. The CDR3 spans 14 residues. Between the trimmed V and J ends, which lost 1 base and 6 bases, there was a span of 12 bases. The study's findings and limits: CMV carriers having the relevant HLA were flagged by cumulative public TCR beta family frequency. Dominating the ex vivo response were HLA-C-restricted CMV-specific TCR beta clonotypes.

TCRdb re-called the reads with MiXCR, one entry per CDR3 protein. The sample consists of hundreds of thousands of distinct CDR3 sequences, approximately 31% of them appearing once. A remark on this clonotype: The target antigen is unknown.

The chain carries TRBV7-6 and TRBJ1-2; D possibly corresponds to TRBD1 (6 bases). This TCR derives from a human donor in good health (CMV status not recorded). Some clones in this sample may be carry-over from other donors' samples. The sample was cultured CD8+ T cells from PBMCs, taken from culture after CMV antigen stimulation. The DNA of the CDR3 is TGTGCCAGCAGCTTAGACACAGGGAGAAATGGCTACACCTTC. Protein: CASSLDTGRNGYTF.